The subject of this entry is one TCR beta chain. V gave up 5 bases and J gave up 11 bases, with 14 bases separating them. The CDR3 consists of 12 residues. Germline-derived CDR1 and CDR2 are SGDLS and YYNGEE. This sample stems from a study of technical replicates of blood from a few donors. Here immunoSEQ multiplex PCR was the method, and the copy in TCRdb shows in-frame clones only, minus some. The sample has around 49,000 clones; 95% to 96% are singletons. Sequencing input: T cells isolated from PBMCs. The TCR originated in a human donor in good health. The chain uses TRBV9 and TRBJ2-1; D is possibly TRBD1 (6 bases). The chain's CDR3 is CASSVTGNQQFF. DNA of the CDR3: TGTGCCAGCAGTGTTACAGGGAATCAGCAGTTCTTC.